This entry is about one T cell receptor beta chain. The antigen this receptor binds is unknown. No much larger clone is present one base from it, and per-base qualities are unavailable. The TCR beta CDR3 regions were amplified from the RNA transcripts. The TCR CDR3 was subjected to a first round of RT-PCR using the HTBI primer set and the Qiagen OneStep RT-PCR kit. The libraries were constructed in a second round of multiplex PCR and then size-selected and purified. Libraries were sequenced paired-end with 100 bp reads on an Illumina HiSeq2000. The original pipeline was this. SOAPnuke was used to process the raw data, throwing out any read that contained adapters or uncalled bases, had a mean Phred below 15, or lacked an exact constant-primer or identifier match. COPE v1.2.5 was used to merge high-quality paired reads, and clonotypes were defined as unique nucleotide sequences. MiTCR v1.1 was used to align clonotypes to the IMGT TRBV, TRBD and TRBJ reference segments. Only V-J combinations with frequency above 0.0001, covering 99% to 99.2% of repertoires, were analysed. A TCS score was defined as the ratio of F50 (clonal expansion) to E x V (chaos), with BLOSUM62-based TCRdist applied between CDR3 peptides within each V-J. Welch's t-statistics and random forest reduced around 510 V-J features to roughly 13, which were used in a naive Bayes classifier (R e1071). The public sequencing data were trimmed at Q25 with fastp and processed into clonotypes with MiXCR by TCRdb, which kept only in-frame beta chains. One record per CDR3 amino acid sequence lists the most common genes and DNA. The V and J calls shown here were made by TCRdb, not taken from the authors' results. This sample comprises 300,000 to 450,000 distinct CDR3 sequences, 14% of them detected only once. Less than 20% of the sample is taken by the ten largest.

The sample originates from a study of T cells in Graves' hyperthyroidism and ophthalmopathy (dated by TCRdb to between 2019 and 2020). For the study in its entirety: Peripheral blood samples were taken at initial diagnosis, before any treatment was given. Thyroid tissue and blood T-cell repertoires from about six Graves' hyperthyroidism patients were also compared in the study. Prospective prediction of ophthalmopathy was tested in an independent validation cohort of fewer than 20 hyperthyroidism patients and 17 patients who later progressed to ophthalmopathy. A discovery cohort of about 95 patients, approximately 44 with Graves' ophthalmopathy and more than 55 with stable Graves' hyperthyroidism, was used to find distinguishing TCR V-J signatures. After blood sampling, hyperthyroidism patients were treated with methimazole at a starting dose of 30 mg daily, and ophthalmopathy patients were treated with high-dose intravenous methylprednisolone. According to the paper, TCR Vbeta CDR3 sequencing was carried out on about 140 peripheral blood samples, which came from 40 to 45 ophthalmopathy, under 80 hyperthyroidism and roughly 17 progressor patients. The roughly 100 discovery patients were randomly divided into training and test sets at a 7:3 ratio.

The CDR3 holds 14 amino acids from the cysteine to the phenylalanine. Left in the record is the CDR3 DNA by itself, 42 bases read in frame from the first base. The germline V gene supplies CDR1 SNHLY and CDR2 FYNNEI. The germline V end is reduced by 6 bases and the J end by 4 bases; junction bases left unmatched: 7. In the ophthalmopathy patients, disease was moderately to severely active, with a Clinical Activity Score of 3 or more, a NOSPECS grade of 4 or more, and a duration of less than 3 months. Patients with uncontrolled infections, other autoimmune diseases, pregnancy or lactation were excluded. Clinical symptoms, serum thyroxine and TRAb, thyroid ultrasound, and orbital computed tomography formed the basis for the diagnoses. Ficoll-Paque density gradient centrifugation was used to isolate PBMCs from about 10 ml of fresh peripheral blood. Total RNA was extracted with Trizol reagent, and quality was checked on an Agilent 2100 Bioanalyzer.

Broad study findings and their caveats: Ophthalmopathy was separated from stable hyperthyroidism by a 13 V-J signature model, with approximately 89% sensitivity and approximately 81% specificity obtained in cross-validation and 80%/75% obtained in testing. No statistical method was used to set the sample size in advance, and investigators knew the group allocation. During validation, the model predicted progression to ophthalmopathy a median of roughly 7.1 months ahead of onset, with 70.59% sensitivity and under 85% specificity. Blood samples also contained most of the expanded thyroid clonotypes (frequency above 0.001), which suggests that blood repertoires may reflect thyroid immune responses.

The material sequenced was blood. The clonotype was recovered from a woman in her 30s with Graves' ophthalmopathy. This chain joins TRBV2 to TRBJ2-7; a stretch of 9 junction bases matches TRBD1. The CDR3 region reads CASRKQGAGYEQYF. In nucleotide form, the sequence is TGTGCCAGCAGAAAACAGGGGGCGGGTTACGAGCAGTACTTC.